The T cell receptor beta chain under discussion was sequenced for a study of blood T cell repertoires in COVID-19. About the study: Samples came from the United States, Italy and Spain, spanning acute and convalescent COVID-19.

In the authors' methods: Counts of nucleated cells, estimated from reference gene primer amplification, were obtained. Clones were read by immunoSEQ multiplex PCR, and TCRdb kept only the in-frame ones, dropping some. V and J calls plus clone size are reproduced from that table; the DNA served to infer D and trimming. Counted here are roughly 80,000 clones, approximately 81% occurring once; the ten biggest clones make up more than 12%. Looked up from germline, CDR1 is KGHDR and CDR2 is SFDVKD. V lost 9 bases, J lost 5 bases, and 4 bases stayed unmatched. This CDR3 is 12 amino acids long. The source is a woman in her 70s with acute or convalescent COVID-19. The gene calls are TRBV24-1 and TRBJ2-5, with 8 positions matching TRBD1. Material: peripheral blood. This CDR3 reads CATAGDRETQYF. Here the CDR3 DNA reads TGTGCCACCGCTGGGGACAGGGAGACCCAGTACTTC.